The 29 T cell receptor beta chains below all came from one sample that was sequenced in a study of blood T cells in healthy people across ages. The use of a sample-barcoded 5' primer and a J-beta primer mix characterized a second PCR of 7 to 11 cycles. Via MiXCR, TCRdb re-called the 5' RACE reads, giving one row per CDR3 protein. The table includes about a million distinct CDR3 sequences, roughly 51% detected once. Sequencing used blood. Receptor source: a woman in her sixties in good health.

Only a few counts were recorded for this clonotype. This chain joins TRBV13 and TRBJ2-1; D perhaps matches TRBD1 (6 bases). This CDR3 is 14 amino acids long. Trimming stripped 2 bases from V and 5 bases from J, with 10 bases between. CDR1 is PRHDT and CDR2 is FYEKMQ in the germline V gene (reference sequence). For the CDR3, the DNA is TGTGCCAGCAGCTTAAGGGGGTTTGACAATGAGCAGTTCTTC. Translation gives CASSLRGFDNEQFF.

V is TRBV20-1 and J is TRBJ2-7, with D possibly TRBD2 on 5 matching bases. Deletions cut 3 bases from V and 6 bases from J, with 18 bases between. Per the germline V gene, CDR1 is DFQATT and CDR2 is SNEGSKA (reference sequence). CDR3 length: 14 residues. The CDR3 loop is CSASPGLTTPEQYF. The DNA of the CDR3 is TGCAGTGCTAGTCCCGGGTTGACTACTCCCGAGCAGTACTTC.

This sequence joins TRBV29-1 and TRBJ2-1, with D hard to call. CDR1 is SQVTM, CDR2 ANQGSEA, per germline. The V and J ends lost 6 bases and 5 bases respectively, with 23 bases between them. This CDR3 has 16 amino acids. The CDR3 protein is CSVRNRYGKRDNEQFF. CDR3 nucleotide sequence: TGCAGCGTCCGCAATAGGTACGGCAAACGCGACAATGAGCAGTTCTTC.

Notes on this clonotype: This clone may be a read error of a much larger clone one base away. The gene calls are TRBV7-2 and TRBJ1-2; no definite D call. Germline CDR1 SGHTA, CDR2 FQGNSA. The CDR3 contains 14 residues. The CDR3 coding sequence is TGTGCCAGCGGCTTTCAGGACGGGAACTATGGCTACACCTTC. Protein product: CASGFQDGNYGYTF.

The J gene is TRBJ2-3, the V gene TRBV29-1; TRBD2 matches at 9 bases. Losses at the gene ends were 6 bases for V and 2 bases for J; bases not matched to a gene: 18. CDR1 and CDR2 from the germline V gene are SQVTM and ANQGSEA. This CDR3 is 18 amino acids long. The CDR3 loop is CSVRQGVGSGRHTDTQYF. The CDR3 DNA reads TGCAGCGTGAGACAGGGTGTAGGTAGCGGGAGACACACAGATACGCAGTATTTT.

The chain couples TRBV20-1 to TRBJ2-7; TRBD2 agrees at 7 bases. Germline CDR1 reads DFQATT; CDR2 reads SNEGSKA (reference sequence). Trimming took 1 base from V and 7 from J; bases not matched to a gene: 10. The CDR3 has 14 residues. CDR3 region: CSARGAGMHNEQYF. The CDR3 DNA sequence: TGCAGTGCTAGAGGAGCGGGAATGCACAATGAGCAGTACTTC.

About this clonotype itself: A read error is possible here, since a much larger clone lies one base away. J is TRBJ1-2 and V is TRBV28, with D perhaps TRBD1 (6 bases). Per germline, CDR1 MDHEN and CDR2 SYDVKM. The CDR3 length is 12 residues. V lost 11 bases and J 3 bases, leaving 13 bases between the germline ends. CDR3 DNA sequence: TGTGCCGCTGCGGACAGACACTATGGCTACACCTTC. Residues: CAAADRHYGYTF.

The V call is TRBV6-6, the J call TRBJ1-5; tentative D call: TRBD1 (5 bases). Trimming took 10 bases from V and 3 from J, leaving 13 bases between them. Germline V gene sequence: CDR1 MNHNY, CDR2 SVGAGI (reference sequence). This CDR3 comprises 13 residues. The CDR3 sequence is CATSGIDNQPQHF. CDR3 nucleotides: TGTGCCACCTCAGGGATCGACAATCAGCCCCAGCATTTT.

The V and J genes are TRBV25-1 and TRBJ2-7, with 8 bases aligning to TRBD1. Germline CDR1 and CDR2: MGHDK and SYGVNS. This CDR3 comprises 15 residues. V shed 5 bases, J shed 1 base, and the junction held 7 bases outside the gene matches. CDR3 coding DNA: TGTGCCAGCAGTTCAGGGGGCAGCCTATCCTACGAGCAGTACTTC. It encodes CASSSGGSLSYEQYF.

The rearrangement links TRBV9 to TRBJ2-1, with D possibly TRBD1 on 6 matching bases. The CDR3 consists of 16 residues. The germline CDR1 and CDR2 sequences are SGDLS and YYNGEE. The germline V and J ends were trimmed by 1 base and 4 bases, with 15 bases remaining between them. The CDR3, as DNA: TGTGCCAGCAGCGTATCTGGGGGAAGGGGGTACAATGAGCAGTTCTTC. Amino acid sequence: CASSVSGGRGYNEQFF.

V is TRBV28 and J is TRBJ1-5; 7 bases match TRBD1. The germline CDR1 and CDR2 sequences are MDHEN and SYDVKM. The CDR3 extends over 14 amino acids. Unmatched junction bases numbered 11, after V lost 6 bases and J lost 9 bases. Here the CDR3 reads CASSTPGQFLPQHF. The CDR3, as DNA: TGTGCCAGCAGCACTCCGGGACAGTTTTTGCCCCAGCATTTT.

This clonotype has only a few counts. The chain uses TRBV20-1 and TRBJ2-5, with TRBD2 matching over 8 bases. The CDR3 runs 12 residues. Trimming at V came to 4 bases and at J to 2 bases, leaving 0 bases not matched to a gene. CDR1 is DFQATT, CDR2 SNEGSKA, per germline (reference sequence). The CDR3 reads CSATSGQETQYF. CDR3 bases: TGCAGTGCTACTAGCGGGCAAGAGACCCAGTACTTC.

This chain links TRBV7-8 with TRBJ2-1, with TRBD2 as a possible D gene (6 bases). V was shortened by 0 bases and J by 7 bases, with 13 bases between the two germline ends. CDR3 length: 15 amino acids. The V gene's germline CDR1 is SGHVS and CDR2 FQNEAQ. Written as DNA, the CDR3 is TGTGCCAGCAGCTTAGCGTTCTTAGGGAGGAATGAGCAGTTCTTC. It is translated as CASSLAFLGRNEQFF.

The chain joins TRBV27 to TRBJ2-1; 8 bases line up with TRBD2. Trimming cost V 5 bases and J 13 bases; bases outside gene matches: 19. Germline CDR1 reads MNHEY; CDR2 reads SMNVEV (reference sequence). The CDR3 length is 16 residues. Here the CDR3 reads CASSPRAIGRAVDQFF. For the CDR3, the DNA is TGTGCCAGCAGTCCCCGGGCCATCGGGAGGGCCGTAGACCAGTTCTTC.

This clonotype has just a few counts. J is TRBJ2-7 and V is TRBV20-1, with unresolved D. Between the trimmed V and J ends, which lost 3 bases and 0 bases, there was a span of 12 bases. The germline CDR1 and CDR2 sequences are DFQATT and SNEGSKA (reference sequence). This CDR3 spans 14 amino acids. In DNA, the CDR3 is TGCAGTGCTAGCGAGCGCCTGAGCTCCTACGAGCAGTACTTC. Protein product: CSASERLSSYEQYF.

This clonotype showed up just a few times. This chain connects TRBV28 to TRBJ2-5, with D perhaps TRBD2 (6 bases). The J call may be faulty, since TRBJ2-7 better matches the DNA end. This CDR3 is built from 15 residues. Per the germline V gene, CDR1 is MDHEN and CDR2 is SYDVKM. For the CDR3, the DNA is TGTGCCAGCAGACTTATCGGGGGAGGCCTCTACGAGCAGTACTTC. Residues: CASRLIGGGLYEQYF.

This chain joins TRBV5-1 and TRBJ2-3; 8 bases fit TRBD2. Germline assignment: CDR1 SGHRS and CDR2 YFSETQ. The length of the CDR3 is 15 residues. J lost 3 bases, V lost 4 bases, and 7 bases had no gene match. CDR3 amino acids: CASSVQTSETDTQYF. The CDR3 DNA reads TGCGCCAGCAGCGTACAGACTAGCGAGACAGATACGCAGTATTTT.

J is TRBJ1-1 and V is TRBV28; D gene ambiguous. Germline CDR1 is MDHEN and CDR2 is SYDVKM. The CDR3 spans 14 residues. V was pared by 3 bases and J by 1 base, with 9 bases between. Written as DNA, the CDR3 is TGTGCCAGCAGTTTGACCCAACAGAACACTGAAGCTTTCTTT. It translates to CASSLTQQNTEAFF.

This rearrangement joins TRBV24-1 to TRBJ2-3, with 7 nucleotides matching TRBD2. V was clipped by 1 base and J by 4 bases; unmatched bases: 13. The CDR3 runs to 18 residues. The germline gives CDR1 KGHDR, CDR2 SFDVKD. The CDR3 bases are TGTGCCACCAGTGATTTTCGGGGCTATGCGGGAGACCCAGATACGCAGTATTTT. Translating it yields CATSDFRGYAGDPDTQYF.

J is TRBJ2-1 and V is TRBV20-1; the match to TRBD2 covers 7 bases. The CDR3 is made up of 12 amino acids. CDR1 DFQATT and CDR2 SNEGSKA come from the germline V gene (reference sequence). V was clipped by 3 bases and J by 12 bases; unmatched bases: 8. The CDR3 sequence: CSARWGGGGQFF. CDR3 sequence (DNA): TGCAGTGCTAGGTGGGGCGGGGGAGGGCAGTTCTTC.

The CDR3, as DNA: TGTGCCAGCAGCGCCCAGGGGGGGGTTACAAACATTCAGTACTTC. Amino acids: CASSAQGGVTNIQYF. This chain connects TRBV9 to TRBJ2-4; the D gene could be TRBD1 or TRBD2 (7 bases each). This CDR3 comprises 15 residues. Germline CDR1 reads SGDLS; CDR2 reads YYNGEE. The V gene lost 3 bases and the J gene lost 6 bases, with 16 bases spanning the gap.

This chain links TRBV28 with TRBJ2-5; 7 positions agree with TRBD1. The J call may be incorrect, as the DNA end agrees better with TRBJ2-7. Per the germline V gene, CDR1 is MDHEN and CDR2 is SYDVKM. The CDR3 length is 15 residues. CDR3 in DNA: TGTGCCAGCGGGGAACCGGGACAGAACTTGTACGAGCAGTACTTC. It codes for CASGEPGQNLYEQYF.

The V call is TRBV27, the J call TRBJ2-3, with no clear D. Germline V CDR1 and CDR2: MNHEY, SMNVEV (reference sequence). V was trimmed by 2 bases and J by 2 bases, leaving 14 bases between them. This CDR3 spans 16 amino acids. CDR3 residues: CASSLLAPPYTDTQYF. The CDR3 region has the DNA TGTGCCAGCAGTTTACTGGCACCTCCTTACACAGATACGCAGTATTTT.

The chain is built from TRBV15 and TRBJ2-4; no definite D call. CDR1 and CDR2 (germline): LNHNV, YYDKDF (reference sequence). This CDR3 is built from 15 residues. Trimming removed 0 bases from V and 0 bases from J, with 6 bases in between. CDR3: CATSRERLAKNIQYF. CDR3 DNA sequence: TGTGCCACCAGCAGAGAGAGGCTAGCCAAAAACATTCAGTACTTC.

The V and J genes are TRBV10-3 and TRBJ2-1, with a tentative D call TRBD2 (5 bases). This CDR3 is built from 16 residues. V lost 3 bases, J lost 9 bases, and 21 bases lay in between. Per the germline V gene, CDR1 is ENHRY and CDR2 is SYGVKD. The CDR3 bases are TGTGCCATCAGTGAAAAGCGGCCCACAACTAGGGCTGAGCAGTTCTTC. Protein sequence: CAISEKRPTTRAEQFF.

A few counts support this clonotype. The chain combines TRBV29-1 with TRBJ2-1; the match to TRBD1 covers 12 bases. The J segment lost 9 bases and the V segment lost 7 bases, leaving 7 bases of the junction unmatched. The CDR3 is 13 amino acids. Germline V gene lookup returns CDR1 SQVTM and CDR2 ANQGSEA. CDR3 in DNA: TGCAGCGCAAGGGACAGGGGGCCCGGTGAGCAGTTCTTC. The encoded protein is CSARDRGPGEQFF.

There are a few counts of this clonotype. This rearrangement joins TRBV27 to TRBJ2-1; D uncertain. Trimming shortened V by 5 bases and J by 9 bases, and 8 bases separated the two germline ends. The V gene's germline CDR1 is MNHEY and CDR2 SMNVEV (reference sequence). The CDR3 spans 11 residues. The CDR3 DNA sequence: TGTGCCAGCAGTGTGGGGTGTGAGCAGTTCTTC. Amino acid sequence: CASSVGCEQFF.

This clonotype was recorded a few times. The chain employs TRBV29-1 and TRBJ2-2; D remains ambiguous. This CDR3 spans 12 amino acids. Trimming cost V 4 bases and J 5 bases, with 8 bases left between them. The germline V gene encodes CDR1 SQVTM and CDR2 ANQGSEA. The chain's CDR3 is CSVVTPTGELFF. DNA for the CDR3: TGCAGCGTTGTTACTCCTACCGGGGAGCTGTTTTTT.

DNA for the CDR3: TGTGCCAGCAGCTCGCCCAAGAGTGGAGGGTATGGCTACACCTTC. This sequence encodes CASSSPKSGGYGYTF. The chain employs TRBV6-6 and TRBJ1-2; D gene ambiguous. V was pared by 6 bases and J by 5 bases, with 19 bases between. There are 15 residues in the CDR3. The germline gives CDR1 MNHNY, CDR2 SVGAGI (reference sequence).